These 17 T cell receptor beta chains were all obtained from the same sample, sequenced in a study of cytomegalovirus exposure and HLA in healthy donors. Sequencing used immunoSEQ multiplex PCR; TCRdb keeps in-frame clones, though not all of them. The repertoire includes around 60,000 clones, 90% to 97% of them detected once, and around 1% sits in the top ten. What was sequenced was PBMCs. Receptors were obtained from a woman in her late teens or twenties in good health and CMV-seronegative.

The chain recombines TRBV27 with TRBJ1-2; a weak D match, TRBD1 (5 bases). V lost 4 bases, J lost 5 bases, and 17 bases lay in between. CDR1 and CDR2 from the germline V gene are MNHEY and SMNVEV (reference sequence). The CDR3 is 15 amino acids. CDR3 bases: TGTGCCAGCAGTTCCGCCGGGGGTTGGCGGTATGGCTACACCTTC. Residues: CASSSAGGWRYGYTF.

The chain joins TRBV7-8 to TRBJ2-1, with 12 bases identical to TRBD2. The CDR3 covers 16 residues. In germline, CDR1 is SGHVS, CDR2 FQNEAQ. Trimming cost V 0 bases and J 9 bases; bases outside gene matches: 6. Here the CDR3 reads CASSLALAGGSGEQFF. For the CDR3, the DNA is TGTGCCAGCAGCTTAGCCCTAGCGGGGGGGTCGGGTGAGCAGTTCTTC.

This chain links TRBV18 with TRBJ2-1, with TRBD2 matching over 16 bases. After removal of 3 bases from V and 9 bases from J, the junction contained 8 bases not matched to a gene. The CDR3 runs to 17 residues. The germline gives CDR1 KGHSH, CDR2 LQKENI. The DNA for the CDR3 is TGTGCCAGCTCACCTTCGGGACTAGCGGGGGGGCCGATTGAGCAGTTCTTC. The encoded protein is CASSPSGLAGGPIEQFF.

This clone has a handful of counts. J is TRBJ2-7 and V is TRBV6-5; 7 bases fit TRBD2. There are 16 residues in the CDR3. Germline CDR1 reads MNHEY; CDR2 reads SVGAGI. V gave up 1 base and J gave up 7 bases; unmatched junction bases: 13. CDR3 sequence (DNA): TGTGCCAGCAGTTACTTCACAGCGGGGACGACGGGGGAGCAGTACTTC. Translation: CASSYFTAGTTGEQYF.

CDR3 in DNA: TGTGCCAGCAGTCCCACACGGACAGGGTACCCCGAGCAGTACTTC. It translates to CASSPTRTGYPEQYF. The genes are TRBV6-5 and TRBJ2-7; TRBD1 agrees at 8 bases. The CDR3 length is 15 residues. Per the germline V gene, CDR1 is MNHEY and CDR2 is SVGAGI. Germline trimming cut 5 bases from V and 6 bases from J; bases unmatched to any gene: 12.

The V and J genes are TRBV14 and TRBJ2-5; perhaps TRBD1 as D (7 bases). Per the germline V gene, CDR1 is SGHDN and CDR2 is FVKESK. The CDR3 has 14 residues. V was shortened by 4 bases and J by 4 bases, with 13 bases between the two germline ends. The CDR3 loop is CASSPGGRPETQYF. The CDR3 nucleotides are TGTGCCAGCAGCCCAGGGGGGCGGCCAGAGACCCAGTACTTC.

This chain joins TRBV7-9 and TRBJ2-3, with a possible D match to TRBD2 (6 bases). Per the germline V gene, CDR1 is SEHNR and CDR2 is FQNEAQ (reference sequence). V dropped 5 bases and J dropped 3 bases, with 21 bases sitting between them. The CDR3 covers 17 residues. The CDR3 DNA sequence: TGTGCCAGCAGCCCCGGCCCCTGGCTCGGGGGAACAGATACGCAGTATTTT. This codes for CASSPGPWLGGTDTQYF.

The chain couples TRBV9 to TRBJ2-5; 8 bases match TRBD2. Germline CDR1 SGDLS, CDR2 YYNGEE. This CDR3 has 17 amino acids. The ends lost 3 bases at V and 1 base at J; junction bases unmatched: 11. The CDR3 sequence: CASSALGGGGRQETQYF. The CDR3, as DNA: TGTGCCAGCAGCGCCTTGGGGGGCGGGGGGCGCCAAGAGACCCAGTACTTC.

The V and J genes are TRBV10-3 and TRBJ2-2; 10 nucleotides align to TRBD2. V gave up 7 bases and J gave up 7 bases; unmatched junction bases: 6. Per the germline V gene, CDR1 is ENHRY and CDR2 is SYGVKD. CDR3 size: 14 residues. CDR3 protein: CAITGTSVGGELFF. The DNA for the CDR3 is TGTGCCATCACCGGGACTAGCGTAGGCGGGGAGCTGTTTTTT.

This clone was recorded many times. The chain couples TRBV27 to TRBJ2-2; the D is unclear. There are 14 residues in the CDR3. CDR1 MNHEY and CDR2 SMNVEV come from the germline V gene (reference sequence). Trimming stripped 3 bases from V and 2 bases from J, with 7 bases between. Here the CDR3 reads CASSFEINTGELFF. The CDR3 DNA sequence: TGTGCCAGCAGTTTTGAGATTAACACCGGGGAGCTGTTTTTT.

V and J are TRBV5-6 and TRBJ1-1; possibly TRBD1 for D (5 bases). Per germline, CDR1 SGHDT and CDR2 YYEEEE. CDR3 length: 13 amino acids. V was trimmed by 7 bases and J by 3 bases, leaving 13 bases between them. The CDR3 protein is CASQPTGDTEAFF. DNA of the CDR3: TGTGCCAGCCAGCCTACGGGGGACACTGAAGCTTTCTTT.

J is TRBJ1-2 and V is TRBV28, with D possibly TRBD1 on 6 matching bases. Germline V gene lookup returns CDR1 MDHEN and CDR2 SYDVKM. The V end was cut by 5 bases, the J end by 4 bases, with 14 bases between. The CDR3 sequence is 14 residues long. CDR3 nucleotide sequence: TGTGCCAGCAGTAAACCGACAGGAACCTATGGCTACACCTTC. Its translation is CASSKPTGTYGYTF.

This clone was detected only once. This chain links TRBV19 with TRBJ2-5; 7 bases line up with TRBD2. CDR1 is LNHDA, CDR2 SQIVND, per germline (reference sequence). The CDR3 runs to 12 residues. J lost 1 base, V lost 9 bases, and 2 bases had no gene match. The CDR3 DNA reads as TGTGCCAGGCGGGGGAGCCAAGAGACCCAGTACTTC. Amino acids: CARRGSQETQYF. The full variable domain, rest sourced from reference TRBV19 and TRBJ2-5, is DGGITQSPKYLFRKEGQNVTLSCEQNLNHDAMYWYRQDPGQGLRLIYYSQIVNDFQKGDIAEGYSVSREKKESFPLTVTSAQKNPTAFYLCARRGSQETQYFGPGTRLLVL.

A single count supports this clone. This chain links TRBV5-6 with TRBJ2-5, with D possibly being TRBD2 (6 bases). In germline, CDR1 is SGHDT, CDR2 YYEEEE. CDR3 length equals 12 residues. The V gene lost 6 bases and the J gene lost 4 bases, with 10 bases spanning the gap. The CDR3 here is CASTTSLETQYF. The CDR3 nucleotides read TGTGCCAGCACAACTAGCCTAGAGACCCAGTACTTC. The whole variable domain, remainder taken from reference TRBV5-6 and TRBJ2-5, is DAGVTQSPTHLIKTRGQQVTLRCSPKSGHDTVSWYQQALGQGPQFIFQYYEEEERQRGNFPDRFSGHQFPNYSSELNVNALLLGDSALYLCASTTSLETQYFGPGTRLLVL.

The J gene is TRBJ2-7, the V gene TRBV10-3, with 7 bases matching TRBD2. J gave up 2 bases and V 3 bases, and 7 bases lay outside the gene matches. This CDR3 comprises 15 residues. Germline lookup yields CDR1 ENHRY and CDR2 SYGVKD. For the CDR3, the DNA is TGTGCCATCAGTGACGGGGTGGGAGGGACCTACGAGCAGTACTTC. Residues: CAISDGVGGTYEQYF.

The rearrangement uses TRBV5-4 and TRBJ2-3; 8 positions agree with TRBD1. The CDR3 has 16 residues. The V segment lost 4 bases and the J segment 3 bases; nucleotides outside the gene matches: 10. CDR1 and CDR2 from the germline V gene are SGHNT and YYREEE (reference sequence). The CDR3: CASSPRTGKETDTQYF. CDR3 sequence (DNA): TGTGCCAGCAGCCCAAGGACAGGGAAAGAGACAGATACGCAGTATTTT.

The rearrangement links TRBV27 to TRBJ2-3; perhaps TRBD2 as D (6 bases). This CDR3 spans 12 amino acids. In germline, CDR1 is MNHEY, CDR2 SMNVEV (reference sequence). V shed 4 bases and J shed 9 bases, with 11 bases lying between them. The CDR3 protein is CASSWRGGTQYF. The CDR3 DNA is TGTGCCAGCAGTTGGAGGGGCGGGACGCAGTATTTT.